The clone carrying this T cell receptor (beta chain) turned up a few times. The antigen is not known. CDR1 SQVTM and CDR2 ANQGSEA come from the germline V gene. This CDR3 is built from 16 residues. V shed 4 bases, J shed 0 bases, and the junction held 10 bases outside the gene matches. 60 Vbeta and 13 Jbeta primers were used in PCR. TCRdb's copy holds only in-frame clones and misses some; the assay was immunoSEQ multiplex PCR. Here the sample spans about 140,000 clones, about 74% being singletons. These data originate in a study of cytomegalovirus exposure and HLA in healthy donors. Study-wide context: Out of roughly 200 million T cells, an earlier analysis found about 100 million unique TCR beta sequences in total.

Findings and limits, study-wide: Roughly uniform depth of sequencing across donors was assumed in presence/absence analyses. Clonal expansion, a later analysis showed, was greater in HLA-associated TCR beta chains than in equally common others.

Whereas donors were nominally healthy upon sampling, unrecorded immune exposures were probable. The chain recombines TRBV29-1 with TRBJ1-2, with 8 positions matching TRBD1. The receptor's source is a middle-aged man in good health and CMV-seronegative. The sample was PBMCs. This CDR3 reads CSVVPRQGTANYGYTF. CDR3 coding DNA: TGCAGCGTTGTCCCCCGACAGGGGACAGCTAACTATGGCTACACCTTC.